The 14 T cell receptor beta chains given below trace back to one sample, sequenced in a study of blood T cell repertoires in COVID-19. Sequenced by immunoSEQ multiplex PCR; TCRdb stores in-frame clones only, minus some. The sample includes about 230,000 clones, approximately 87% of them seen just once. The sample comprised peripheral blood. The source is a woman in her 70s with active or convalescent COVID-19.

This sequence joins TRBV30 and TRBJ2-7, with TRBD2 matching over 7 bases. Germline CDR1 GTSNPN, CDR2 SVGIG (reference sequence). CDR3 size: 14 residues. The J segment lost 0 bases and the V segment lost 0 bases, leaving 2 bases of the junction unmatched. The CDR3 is CAWSVGGSSYEQYF. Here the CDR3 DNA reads TGTGCCTGGAGTGTGGGCGGGAGCTCCTACGAGCAGTACTTC.

CDR3 sequence (DNA): TGTGCCAGCAGCCCTTCTCTGAACACTGAAGCTTTCTTT. Encoded protein: CASSPSLNTEAFF. The chain uses TRBV14 and TRBJ1-1, with no clear D. The ends were cut back, 4 bases at V and 0 bases at J, with 6 bases in the middle. The CDR3 totals 13 residues. CDR1 is SGHDN and CDR2 is FVKESK in the germline V gene.

The CDR3 is CASSSVEETQYF. The CDR3 nucleotides read TGTGCCAGCTCCAGCGTCGAAGAGACCCAGTACTTC. The chain couples TRBV6-6 to TRBJ2-5; no clear D. The CDR3 totals 12 residues. Germline CDR1 and CDR2: MNHNY and SVGAGI (reference sequence). Trimming pared 8 bases from V and 3 bases from J, leaving 10 bases between.

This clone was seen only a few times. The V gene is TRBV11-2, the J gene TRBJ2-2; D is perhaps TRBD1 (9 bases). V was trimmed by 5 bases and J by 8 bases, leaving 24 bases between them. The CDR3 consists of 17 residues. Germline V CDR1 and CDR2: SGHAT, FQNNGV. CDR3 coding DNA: TGTGCCAGCAGCGAAACACAGGGGGCGGGAGGATCAGGGGAGCTGTTTTTT. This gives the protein CASSETQGAGGSGELFF.

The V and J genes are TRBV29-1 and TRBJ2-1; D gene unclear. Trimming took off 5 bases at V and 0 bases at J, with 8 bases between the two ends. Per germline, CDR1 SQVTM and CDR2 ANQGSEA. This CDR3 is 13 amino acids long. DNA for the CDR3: TGCAGCGTTACTCCCTCCTCCTACAATGAGCAGTTCTTC. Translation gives CSVTPSSYNEQFF.

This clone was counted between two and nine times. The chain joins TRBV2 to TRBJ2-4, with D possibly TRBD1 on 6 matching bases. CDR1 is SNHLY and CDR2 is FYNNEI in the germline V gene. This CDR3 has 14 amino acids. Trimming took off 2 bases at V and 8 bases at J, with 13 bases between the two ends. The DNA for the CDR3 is TGTGCCAGCAGTGAAAGACAGGCGGTAGACATTCAGTACTTC. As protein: CASSERQAVDIQYF.

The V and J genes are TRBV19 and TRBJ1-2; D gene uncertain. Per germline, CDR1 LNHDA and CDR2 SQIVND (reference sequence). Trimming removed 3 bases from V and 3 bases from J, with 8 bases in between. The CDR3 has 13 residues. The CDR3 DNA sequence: TGTGCCAGTAGTATGGACTTTGACTATGGCTACACCTTC. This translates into CASSMDFDYGYTF.

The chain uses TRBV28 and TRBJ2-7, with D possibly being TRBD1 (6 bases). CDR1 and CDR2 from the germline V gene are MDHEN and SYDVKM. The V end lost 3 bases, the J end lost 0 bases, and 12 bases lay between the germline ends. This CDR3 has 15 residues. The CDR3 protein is CASSFPGEGSYEQYF. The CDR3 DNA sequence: TGTGCCAGCAGTTTCCCAGGGGAAGGCTCCTACGAGCAGTACTTC.

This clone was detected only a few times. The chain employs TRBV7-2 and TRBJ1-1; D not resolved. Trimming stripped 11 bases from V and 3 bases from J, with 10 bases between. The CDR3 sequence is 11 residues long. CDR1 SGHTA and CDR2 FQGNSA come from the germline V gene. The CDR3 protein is CASQFHTEAFF. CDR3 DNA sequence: TGTGCCTCCCAGTTCCACACTGAAGCTTTCTTT.

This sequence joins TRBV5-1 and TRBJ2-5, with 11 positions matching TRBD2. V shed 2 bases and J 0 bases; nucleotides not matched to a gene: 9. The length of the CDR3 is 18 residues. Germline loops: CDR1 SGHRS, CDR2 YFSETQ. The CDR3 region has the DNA TGCGCCAGCAGCTTTCGTGCTAGCGGGGGGAACTACCAAGAGACCCAGTACTTC. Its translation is CASSFRASGGNYQETQYF.

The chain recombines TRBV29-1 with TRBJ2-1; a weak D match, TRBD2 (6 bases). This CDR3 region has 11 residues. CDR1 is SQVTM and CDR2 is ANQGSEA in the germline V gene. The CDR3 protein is CGGRTYNEQFF. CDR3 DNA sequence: TGCGGAGGGAGGACTTACAATGAGCAGTTCTTC.

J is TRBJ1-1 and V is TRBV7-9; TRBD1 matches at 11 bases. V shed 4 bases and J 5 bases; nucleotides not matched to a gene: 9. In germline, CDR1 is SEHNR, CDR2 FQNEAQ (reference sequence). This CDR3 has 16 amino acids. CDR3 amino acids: CASSSGQGAAGTEAFF. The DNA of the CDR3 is TGTGCCAGCAGCTCCGGACAGGGGGCGGCGGGGACTGAAGCTTTCTTT.

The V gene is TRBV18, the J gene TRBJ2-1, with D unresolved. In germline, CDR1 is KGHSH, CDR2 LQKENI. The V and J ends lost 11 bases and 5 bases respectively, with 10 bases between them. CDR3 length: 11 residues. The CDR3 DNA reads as TGTGCCGTCACGGCGGACAATGAGCAGTTCTTC. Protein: CAVTADNEQFF.

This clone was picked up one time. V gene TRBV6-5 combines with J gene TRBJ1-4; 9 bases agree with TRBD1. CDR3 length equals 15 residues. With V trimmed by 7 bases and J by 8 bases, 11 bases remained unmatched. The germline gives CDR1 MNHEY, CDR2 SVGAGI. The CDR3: CASTLPGTGQEKLFF. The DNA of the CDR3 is TGTGCCAGCACTCTGCCGGGGACAGGGCAGGAAAAACTGTTTTTT.